These 6 T cell receptor beta chains were all obtained from the same sample, sequenced in a study of technical replicates of blood from a few donors. Libraries were prepared by immunoSEQ multiplex PCR; TCRdb keeps only in-frame clonotypes and omits some of them. Here the sample spans more than 65,000 clones, roughly 94% being singletons. Specimen: T cells isolated from PBMCs. The receptors originated from a human donor in good health.

J is TRBJ2-1 and V is TRBV5-1; tentatively, D is TRBD1 (6 bases). The CDR3 consists of 14 residues. Trimming shortened V by 1 base and J by 7 bases, and 12 bases separated the two germline ends. The germline V gene encodes CDR1 SGHRS and CDR2 YFSETQ. CDR3 protein: CASSLTPGVNEQFF. In DNA, the CDR3 is TGCGCCAGCAGCTTGACCCCAGGGGTTAATGAGCAGTTCTTC.

This chain joins TRBV6-6 and TRBJ1-3; D is perhaps TRBD1 (6 bases). V gave up 6 bases and J gave up 8 bases, with 14 bases separating them. There are 13 residues in the CDR3. Per germline, CDR1 MNHNY and CDR2 SVGAGI (reference sequence). The CDR3 spells CASSYRVGDTIYF. CDR3 in DNA: TGTGCCAGCAGCTACAGGGTCGGGGACACCATATATTTT.

The gene calls are TRBV27 and TRBJ2-2, with 12 bases matching TRBD2. From germline, CDR1 is MNHEY and CDR2 SMNVEV (reference sequence). This CDR3 contains 18 residues. V shed 0 bases, J shed 4 bases, and the junction held 6 bases outside the gene matches. The CDR3 DNA is TGTGCCAGCAGTTTATCCCTAGCGGGAGGGCCGGTCACCGGGGAGCTGTTTTTT. Protein sequence: CASSLSLAGGPVTGELFF.

The chain is built from TRBV4-1 and TRBJ2-1; D is unclear. V was cut by 4 bases and J by 2 bases, with 18 bases left in between. Per germline, CDR1 MGHRA and CDR2 YSYEKL. The CDR3 contains 17 residues. Written as DNA, the CDR3 is TGCGCCAGCAGCCCAGGTTTCATGCAGGAACCCTACAATGAGCAGTTCTTC. This codes for CASSPGFMQEPYNEQFF.

The rearrangement joins TRBV7-2 to TRBJ1-2; a weak D match, TRBD1 (5 bases). Germline CDR1 and CDR2: SGHTA and FQGNSA. Trimming shortened V by 0 bases and J by 4 bases, and 6 bases separated the two germline ends. The CDR3 loop spans 13 amino acids. The CDR3 DNA is TGTGCCAGCAGCTTAGCAGGGGCCTATGGCTACACCTTC. This encodes CASSLAGAYGYTF. The full variable domain, rest sourced from reference TRBV7-2 and TRBJ1-2, is GAGVSQSPSNKVTEKGKDVELRCDPISGHTALYWYRQSLGQGLEFLIYFQGNSAPDKSGLPSDRFSAERTGGSVSTLTIQRTQQEDSAVYLCASSLAGAYGYTFGSGTRLTVV.

This rearrangement joins TRBV11-2 to TRBJ2-5, with D possibly TRBD2 on 6 matching bases. The CDR3 runs 16 residues. Per germline, CDR1 SGHAT and CDR2 FQNNGV. With 7 bases removed from V and 2 bases from J, the gap between germline ends came to 20 bases. This CDR3 reads CASTRDPIAGQETQYF. The CDR3 bases are TGTGCCAGCACTAGAGACCCCATTGCGGGACAAGAGACCCAGTACTTC.